One sample yielded the 21 T cell receptor beta chains listed below, sequenced in a study of T-cell memory formation after mild COVID-19. MiXCR, applied by TCRdb to the 5' RACE reads, yields one record per CDR3 protein. Of 200,000 to 250,000 distinct CDR3 sequences detected, 16% appear once; the ten largest clones hold around 3.4%. The sample was PBMCs or a T cell subset sorted from them (not recorded which). Source of these receptors: a man aged 18 to 29 who had mild COVID-19 (a few samples of this study predate the infection). Cell type and time point are not known.

This clonotype has a handful of counts. The V call is TRBV7-8, the J call TRBJ1-4, with D uncertain. CDR3 size: 13 residues. Germline CDR1 reads SGHVS; CDR2 reads FQNEAQ. V dropped 5 bases and J dropped 4 bases, with 8 bases sitting between them. For the CDR3, the DNA is TGTGCCAGCAGCACGGGGATTAATGAAAAACTGTTTTTT. Its translation: CASSTGINEKLFF.

A few counts support this clonotype. J is TRBJ1-6 and V is TRBV7-2; TRBD1 matches 8 bases. The V and J ends lost 5 bases and 7 bases, in that order; junction bases with no gene match: 10. The CDR3 totals 16 residues. Germline V gene lookup returns CDR1 SGHTA and CDR2 FQGNSA. The CDR3, as DNA: TGTGCCAGCAGCCTCCAGGGACAGGTGCTGAATTCACCCCTCCACTTT. It codes for CASSLQGQVLNSPLHF. The full variable domain, in which reference TRBV7-2 and TRBJ1-6 provide the parts outside the CDR3, is GAGVSQSPSNKVTEKGKDVELRCDPISGHTALYWYRQSLGQGLEFLIYFQGNSAPDKSGLPSDRFSAERTGGSVSTLTIQRTQQEDSAVYLCASSLQGQVLNSPLHFGNGTRLTVT.

The chain couples TRBV7-2 to TRBJ2-3, with 9 bases that match TRBD2. J was trimmed by 4 bases and V by 1 base; bases with no gene match: 15. CDR1 is SGHTA, CDR2 FQGNSA, per germline. The CDR3 loop spans 19 amino acids. The CDR3 is CASSLVGASGGRGADTQYF. CDR3 coding DNA: TGTGCCAGCAGCTTAGTCGGGGCGAGCGGGGGGCGTGGAGCAGATACGCAGTATTTT.

This clonotype was detected only a few times. This chain joins TRBV27 and TRBJ2-1; 8 nucleotides align to TRBD1. J was trimmed by 2 bases and V by 6 bases; bases with no gene match: 3. This CDR3 has 14 residues. Germline CDR1 and CDR2: MNHEY and SMNVEV (reference sequence). The CDR3 here is CASSWTGPYNEQFF. CDR3 nucleotides: TGTGCCAGCAGCTGGACAGGGCCCTACAATGAGCAGTTCTTC.

This clonotype was found many times. This chain connects TRBV10-2 to TRBJ2-1; 7 positions agree with TRBD2. V dropped 8 bases and J dropped 3; count of bases not matched to a gene: 4. Per the germline V gene, CDR1 is WSHSY and CDR2 is SAAADI. CDR3 length: 13 residues. In DNA form, the CDR3 reads TGCGCCAGCGCGGTAGCGGGCTACAATGAGCAGTTCTTC. This encodes CASAVAGYNEQFF.

This clonotype was found a few times. The gene calls are TRBV27 and TRBJ1-5; 7 bases line up with TRBD1. With V trimmed by 5 bases and J by 5 bases, 6 bases remained unmatched. Germline loops: CDR1 MNHEY, CDR2 SMNVEV (reference sequence). The CDR3 covers 14 residues. DNA for the CDR3: TGTGCCAGCAGTACAGACAGGGTCTATCAGCCCCAGCATTTT. It yields the protein CASSTDRVYQPQHF.

This clonotype was seen more than once but under ten times. V is TRBV20-1 and J is TRBJ2-3; D is ambiguous. The V and J ends lost 3 bases and 5 bases respectively, with 6 bases between them. From germline, CDR1 is DFQATT and CDR2 SNEGSKA (reference sequence). This CDR3 has 11 residues. The CDR3: CSASTRDTQYF. CDR3 in DNA: TGCAGTGCTAGTACGCGAGATACGCAGTATTTT.

The chain joins TRBV9 to TRBJ1-2; no clear D gene. The CDR3 length is 13 residues. Germline CDR1 and CDR2: SGDLS and YYNGEE. Trimming left V 1 base short and J 8 bases short, with 12 bases between. The CDR3 here is CASSVQPLGGYTF. DNA of the CDR3: TGTGCCAGCAGCGTACAGCCTCTCGGAGGCTACACCTTC.

The table lists this clonotype with many counts. V is TRBV12-3 or TRBV12-4 and J is TRBJ2-3; D ambiguous. The CDR3 contains 16 residues. V gave up 6 bases and J gave up 3 bases, with 19 bases separating them. CDR3 in DNA: TGTGCCAGCAGCCTAGACCTCTTGGGGTCGACAGATACGCAGTATTTT. Residues: CASSLDLLGSTDTQYF.

This clonotype was detected ten times or more. The V and J genes are TRBV10-1 and TRBJ1-2; possible D gene TRBD1, 5 bases. The CDR3 has 13 amino acids. Germline CDR1 and CDR2: WNHNN and SYGVQD (reference sequence). The V end lost 3 bases, the J end lost 5 bases, and 10 bases lay between the germline ends. CDR3 in DNA: TGCGCCAGCAGTGACGGCAGGGAATATGGCTACACCTTC. It is translated as CASSDGREYGYTF.

This clonotype was observed a handful of times. This chain connects TRBV20-1 to TRBJ2-3, with D possibly matching TRBD1 (5 bases). This CDR3 is 14 amino acids long. V lost 6 bases and J 3 bases, leaving 16 bases between the germline ends. Per germline, CDR1 DFQATT and CDR2 SNEGSKA (reference sequence). The CDR3 here is CSAPDPGRTDTQYF. The CDR3 DNA follows: TGCAGTGCCCCGGACCCAGGGCGAACAGATACGCAGTATTTT.

On this clonotype: An end of the junction differs from the germline gene, which may be a read error. The chain recombines TRBV25-1 with TRBJ1-6; no definite D call. The CDR3 is 13 amino acids. Germline lookup yields CDR1 MGHDK and CDR2 SYGVNS. CDR3 bases: TGTGCCAGCGCGAGGTCGGGTAATTCACCCCTCCAGTTT. The encoded protein is CASARSGNSPLQF.

This clonotype occurred a few times. The rearrangement uses TRBV5-1 and TRBJ2-7; D is uncertain. Germline CDR1 SGHRS, CDR2 YFSETQ. CDR3 length: 16 residues. Trimming removed 1 base at V and 5 bases at J, with 19 bases between. Here the CDR3 DNA reads TGCGCCAGCAGCTTGAAGAGGAGTCTGGATACGAACGAGCAGTACTTC. Its protein is CASSLKRSLDTNEQYF. The full variable domain, rest sourced from reference TRBV5-1 and TRBJ2-7, is KAGVTQTPRYLIKTRGQQVTLSCSPISGHRSVSWYQQTPGQGLQFLFEYFSETQRNKGNFPGRFSGRQFSNSRSEMNVSTLELGDSALYLCASSLKRSLDTNEQYFGPGTRLTVT.

CDR3 DNA sequence: TGTGCCAGCACTACAGGGACCTTCAATCAGCCCCAGCATTTT. Residues: CASTTGTFNQPQHF. The genes are TRBV6-2 or TRBV6-3 and TRBJ1-5, with D possibly matching TRBD1 (6 bases). The V end lost 7 bases, the J end lost 3 bases, and 13 bases lay between the germline ends. CDR1 is MNHEY, CDR2 SVGEGT, per germline. The CDR3 sequence is 14 residues long.

This clonotype was seen a few times. The rearrangement links TRBV7-2 to TRBJ2-2, with TRBD2 as a possible D gene (7 bases). Trimming stripped 5 bases from V and 4 bases from J, with 14 bases between. The CDR3 extends over 15 amino acids. Germline CDR1 SGHTA, CDR2 FQGNSA. The CDR3 DNA is TGTGCCAGCAGCCCTCAGGGGAGGGGCACCGGGGAGCTGTTTTTT. Translating it yields CASSPQGRGTGELFF. The whole variable domain, remainder taken from reference TRBV7-2 and TRBJ2-2, is GAGVSQSPSNKVTEKGKDVELRCDPISGHTALYWYRQSLGQGLEFLIYFQGNSAPDKSGLPSDRFSAERTGGSVSTLTIQRTQQEDSAVYLCASSPQGRGTGELFFGEGSRLTVL.

This clonotype was seen a few times. V and J are TRBV6-6 and TRBJ1-5, with 8 nucleotides matching TRBD1. Unmatched junction bases numbered 7, after V lost 2 bases and J lost 7 bases. Germline CDR1 is MNHNY and CDR2 is SVGAGI (reference sequence). The length of the CDR3 is 15 residues. CDR3 in amino acids: CASSYTDRGGQPQHF. The DNA for the CDR3 is TGTGCCAGCAGTTACACCGACAGGGGCGGACAGCCCCAGCATTTT.

The rearrangement joins TRBV4-1 to TRBJ1-1, with 8 bases fitting TRBD1. CDR1 is MGHRA, CDR2 YSYEKL, per germline. V was clipped by 1 base and J by 4 bases; unmatched bases: 8. The CDR3 is 16 residues long. Here the CDR3 reads CASSQGQGASSTEAFF. CDR3 sequence (DNA): TGCGCCAGCAGCCAAGGCCAGGGGGCTAGTAGCACTGAAGCTTTCTTT.

This clonotype was detected only once. This rearrangement joins TRBV19 to TRBJ2-2; tentatively, D is TRBD1 or TRBD2 (5 bases each). Germline-derived CDR1 and CDR2 are LNHDA and SQIVND (reference sequence). The V gene lost 6 bases and the J gene lost 7 bases, with 21 bases spanning the gap. The CDR3 has 16 residues. The CDR3 protein is CASSRYRGPLGGELFF. For the CDR3, the DNA is TGTGCCAGTAGCAGATACCGGGGCCCCCTGGGCGGGGAGCTGTTTTTT.

J is TRBJ2-5 and V is TRBV20-1, with a tentative D call TRBD1 (6 bases). In germline, CDR1 is DFQATT, CDR2 SNEGSKA (reference sequence). This CDR3 region has 11 residues. V was cut by 4 bases and J by 4 bases, with 7 bases left in between. In nucleotides, the CDR3 is TGCAGTGCTAAAGGGGGAGAGACCCAGTACTTC. The encoded protein is CSAKGGETQYF.

This clonotype came up a few times. The rearrangement joins TRBV28 to TRBJ2-3, with no clear D. Trimming pared 6 bases from V and 6 bases from J, leaving 13 bases between. Germline loops: CDR1 MDHEN, CDR2 SYDVKM. CDR3 size: 13 residues. CDR3 amino acids: CASSPPPMDTQYF. CDR3 nucleotides: TGTGCCAGCAGCCCCCCCCCCATGGATACGCAGTATTTT.

The chain recombines TRBV7-3 with TRBJ2-2, with 10 bases aligning to TRBD1. The CDR3 sequence is 17 residues long. Germline CDR1 and CDR2: SGHTA and FQGTGA. With V trimmed by 6 bases and J by 6 bases, 13 bases remained unmatched. The CDR3 protein is CASSRDRDRGSAGELFF. The CDR3 region has the DNA TGTGCCAGCAGTCGGGACCGGGACAGGGGCTCGGCCGGGGAGCTGTTTTTT.